This T cell receptor (beta chain) was obtained from a study of TIL therapy for anti-PD-1-resistant metastatic lung cancer. Study-wide results and limits: Patients were highly selected, enriched for treatment-naive, never-smoker and oncogene-addicted cases.

Specified time point: pre-treatment sample, taken before nivolumab and TIL therapy. Pleural nodules or supraclavicular lymph nodes made up most of the excised metastases sampled. Patients were adults with stage 4 NSCLC. Sequencing used immunoSEQ v3. Assay: immunoSEQ multiplex PCR; the TCRdb copy retains only in-frame clones and omits some. The sample contains about 50,000 clones, roughly 70% of which appear only once. Germline assignment: CDR1 SGHTA and CDR2 FQGNSA. The CDR3 totals 15 residues. Trimming took 5 bases from V and 10 from J; bases not matched to a gene: 14. On this clone: Its antigen is not identified.

The material was tumor tissue, obtained at baseline. The TCR comes from a person between 30 and 80 years old with non-small cell lung cancer. The rearrangement uses TRBV7-2 and TRBJ2-7; 10 bases map to TRBD2. In nucleotides, the CDR3 is TGTGCCAGCAGCACCGGGACTAGCGTCGAGAATTCACAGTACTTC. This sequence encodes CASSTGTSVENSQYF.